These 18 T cell receptor beta chains came from one sample sequenced in a study of shared clonotypes between healthy human individuals. TCRdb's copy holds only in-frame clones and misses some; the assay was immunoSEQ multiplex PCR. The sample holds about a million clones, approximately 80% seen once. Sequencing input: memory CD4+ T cells sorted from blood. Subset in this sample: CD45RA-negative fraction. The receptor source for this set is a man younger than 30 in good health.

The sample holds a few counts of this clone. J is TRBJ1-2 and V is TRBV2; D is perhaps TRBD1 (6 bases). V gave up 6 bases and J gave up 5 bases, with 16 bases separating them. The germline V gene has CDR1 SNHLY and CDR2 FYNNEI. This CDR3 is 14 amino acids long. The CDR3 nucleotides are TGTGCCAGCAGGCACGACCAGGGGCCTTATGGCTACACCTTC. Translation: CASRHDQGPYGYTF.

The CDR3 loop is CASSEALGIANEKLFF. The CDR3 nucleotides read TGTGCCAGCAGTGAAGCGTTGGGGATAGCTAATGAAAAACTGTTTTTT. The V gene is TRBV6-1, the J gene TRBJ1-4, with D uncertain. The CDR3 has 16 amino acids. Trimming removed 0 bases at V and 3 bases at J, with 11 bases between. CDR1 and CDR2 (germline): MNHNS, SASEGT.

As regards this clone: Other DNA variants within this sample encode the same CDR3. V and J are TRBV9 and TRBJ2-7; no firm D call. Per the germline V gene, CDR1 is SGDLS and CDR2 is YYNGEE. The CDR3 sequence is 14 residues long. V gave up 0 bases and J gave up 2 bases, with 9 bases separating them. CDR3 nucleotides: TGTGCCAGCAGCGTAGGAGTCCTACCCTACGAGCAGTACTTC. Translating it yields CASSVGVLPYEQYF.

The genes are TRBV2 and TRBJ2-7, with 7 bases aligning to TRBD2. Germline V CDR1 and CDR2: SNHLY, FYNNEI. Germline trimming cut 10 bases from V and 6 bases from J; bases unmatched to any gene: 15. This CDR3 spans 14 amino acids. The CDR3 DNA reads TGTGCCACATCGATGGCGGGAGATGTGGGCGAGCAGTACTTC. Protein product: CATSMAGDVGEQYF.

The V gene is TRBV2, the J gene TRBJ2-2, with 8 bases identical to TRBD2. Germline CDR1 SNHLY, CDR2 FYNNEI. Unmatched junction bases numbered 7, after V lost 4 bases and J lost 6 bases. CDR3 length: 15 amino acids. CDR3 DNA: TGTGCCAGCAGTGCCGGGACTAGGTCTGCCGGGGAGCTGTTTTTT. Its translation is CASSAGTRSAGELFF.

Concerning this clone: This may stem from a read error, because a much larger clone lies one nucleotide away. Other DNA sequences from this sample encode an identical CDR3 as well. The chain recombines TRBV7-8 with TRBJ2-7, with no clear D. Germline CDR1 reads SGHVS; CDR2 reads FQNEAQ. The CDR3 loop spans 11 amino acids. V was shortened by 4 bases and J by 2 bases, with 3 bases between the two germline ends. The CDR3 protein is CASSSTYEQYF. As DNA, the CDR3 is TGTGCCAGCAGCTCCACCTACGAGCAGTACTTC.

This chain connects TRBV29-1 to TRBJ2-1; D may be TRBD1 (5 bases). Trimming took 3 bases from V and 9 from J, leaving 9 bases between them. The CDR3 totals 11 residues. In germline, CDR1 is SQVTM, CDR2 ANQGSEA. The CDR3 sequence: CSVEDIREQFF. CDR3 nucleotides: TGCAGCGTTGAGGACATTCGTGAGCAGTTCTTC.

As concerns this clone: This CDR3 is also generated by other DNA sequences in the sample. The chain uses TRBV5-1 and TRBJ2-1, with a weak D call TRBD2 (6 bases). Germline lookup yields CDR1 SGHRS and CDR2 YFSETQ. There are 15 residues in the CDR3. Trimming removed 0 bases at V and 0 bases at J, with 7 bases between. CDR3: CASSLAGVSYNEQFF. CDR3 sequence (DNA): TGCGCCAGCAGCTTGGCGGGAGTCTCCTACAATGAGCAGTTCTTC.

As concerns this clone: Other DNA sequences in this specimen translate into the identical CDR3. V usage is TRBV6-6 and J usage is TRBJ2-7; D could derive from TRBD1 or TRBD2 (5 bases each). V lost 2 bases, J lost 2 bases, and 10 bases lay in between. This CDR3 has 14 amino acids. The germline CDR1 and CDR2 sequences are MNHNY and SVGAGI (reference sequence). CDR3 region: CASSYGQGPYEQYF. The CDR3 DNA follows: TGTGCCAGCAGTTACGGGCAGGGACCCTACGAGCAGTACTTC.

The chain carries TRBV30 and TRBJ1-4; 11 nucleotides agree with TRBD1. The CDR3 consists of 14 residues. J was trimmed by 7 bases and V by 3 bases; bases with no gene match: 4. Germline assignment: CDR1 GTSNPN and CDR2 SVGIG (reference sequence). The CDR3 coding sequence is TGTGCCTGGAGCTCGGGACAGGGGGGTGAAAAACTGTTTTTT. It is translated as CAWSSGQGGEKLFF.

This clone was seen a few times. The V gene is TRBV30, the J gene TRBJ1-4, with D perhaps TRBD1 (5 bases). Trimming cost V 0 bases and J 5 bases, with 10 bases left between them. CDR1 and CDR2 (germline): GTSNPN, SVGIG (reference sequence). This CDR3 comprises 14 residues. CDR3 region: CAWSVKGLNEKLFF. The CDR3 DNA is TGTGCCTGGAGTGTAAAGGGACTAAATGAAAAACTGTTTTTT.

V and J are TRBV2 and TRBJ1-2; D is uncertain. Trimming removed 4 bases from V and 4 bases from J, with 7 bases in between. Germline CDR1 is SNHLY and CDR2 is FYNNEI. This CDR3 spans 12 amino acids. The CDR3 reads CASSAVIYGYTF. CDR3 in DNA: TGTGCCAGCAGTGCAGTAATCTATGGCTACACCTTC.

The chain carries TRBV4-3 and TRBJ2-1, with D possibly being TRBD2 (6 bases). CDR3 length: 16 amino acids. CDR1 is LGHNA and CDR2 is YSLEER in the germline V gene. With 5 bases removed from V and 1 base from J, the gap between germline ends came to 15 bases. The DNA for the CDR3 is TGCGCCAGCAGCTTGGTCGGGGGTAGGTCCTACAATGAGCAGTTCTTC. It codes for CASSLVGGRSYNEQFF.

This chain joins TRBV5-1 and TRBJ2-2, with 8 bases matching TRBD1. Trimming cost V 3 bases and J 2 bases; bases outside gene matches: 6. The CDR3 is 16 amino acids. Germline values: CDR1 SGHRS, CDR2 YFSETQ. In nucleotides, the CDR3 is TGCGCCAGCAGCTCTTCCGGGACAGGAAACACCGGGGAGCTGTTTTTT. This translates into CASSSSGTGNTGELFF.

The rearrangement links TRBV28 to TRBJ1-5; 8 nucleotides agree with TRBD1. V lost 5 bases and J lost 6; bases outside the gene matches: 6. Looked up from germline, CDR1 is MDHEN and CDR2 is SYDVKM. This CDR3 has 14 amino acids. The CDR3 protein is CASSHRGKSQPQHF. CDR3 nucleotide sequence: TGTGCCAGCAGTCACAGGGGGAAGAGTCAGCCCCAGCATTTT. Filled out from reference TRBV28 and TRBJ1-5, the complete variable domain reads DVKVTQSSRYLVKRTGEKVFLECVQDMDHENMFWYRQDPGLGLRLIYFSYDVKMKEKGDIPEGYSVSREKKERFSLILESASTNQTSMYLCASSHRGKSQPQHFGDGTRLSIL.

This chain uses TRBV27 with TRBJ1-1; D unresolved. The CDR3 sequence is 13 residues long. Germline V gene data show CDR1 as MNHEY and CDR2 as SMNVEV (reference sequence). Trimming shortened V by 7 bases and J by 7 bases, and 16 bases separated the two germline ends. Here the CDR3 DNA reads TGTGCCAGCAAGCTACATGGTTTCGGTGAAGCTTTCTTT. Protein product: CASKLHGFGEAFF.

The chain's CDR3 is CASSPRDQLFGLGTGELFF. In DNA form, the CDR3 reads TGTGCCAGCAGCCCCCGGGACCAGCTCTTTGGTTTGGGCACCGGGGAGCTGTTTTTT. J is TRBJ2-2 and V is TRBV9; D assignment may be TRBD1 or TRBD2 (5 bases each). V lost 4 bases and J 4 bases, leaving 26 bases between the germline ends. There are 19 residues in the CDR3. CDR1 and CDR2 (germline): SGDLS, YYNGEE.

The V gene is TRBV10-3, the J gene TRBJ1-1; D is uncertain. CDR3 length: 12 amino acids. Germline CDR1 is ENHRY and CDR2 is SYGVKD. V dropped 0 bases and J dropped 8 bases, with 7 bases sitting between them. In DNA form, the CDR3 reads TGTGCCATCAGTGAGTCGGGAGGAGAAGCTTTCTTT. Translation: CAISESGGEAFF.